Following are 15 T cell receptor beta chains from one sample sequenced in a study of cytomegalovirus exposure and HLA in healthy donors. PCR involved 60 Vbeta and 13 Jbeta primers. Profiled with immunoSEQ multiplex PCR; TCRdb holds only in-frame clones, not every one. The repertoire holds more than 100,000 clones, 55% to 75% seen once, with roughly 4% in the top ten. Sequencing was carried out using PBMCs. Receptor source: a man between 50 and 59 years old in good health and CMV-seropositive.

The rearrangement joins TRBV10-3 to TRBJ2-7; the match to TRBD2 covers 9 bases. Per germline, CDR1 ENHRY and CDR2 SYGVKD. The CDR3 is made up of 15 amino acids. V dropped 2 bases and J dropped 5; count of bases not matched to a gene: 7. CDR3 amino acids: CAISEVASGNNEQYF. CDR3 coding DNA: TGTGCCATCAGTGAGGTGGCTAGCGGGAACAACGAGCAGTACTTC.

The V call is TRBV28, the J call TRBJ2-7, with 9 positions matching TRBD1. J lost 6 bases, V lost 8 bases, and 14 bases had no gene match. Germline V CDR1 and CDR2: MDHEN, SYDVKM. The CDR3 is 15 amino acids. This chain's CDR3 is CASRGGWTGALEQYF. The CDR3 region has the DNA TGTGCCAGCCGTGGCGGCTGGACAGGGGCCCTCGAGCAGTACTTC.

This clone turned up a few times. The chain is built from TRBV9 and TRBJ2-7; 10 bases match TRBD2. CDR1 is SGDLS, CDR2 YYNGEE, per germline. V lost 0 bases, J lost 3 bases, and 6 bases stayed unmatched. The CDR3 is 16 residues long. The CDR3 DNA is TGTGCCAGCAGCGTAGGAGGACTAGCGGCGTTCTACGAGCAGTACTTC. The encoded protein is CASSVGGLAAFYEQYF.

This chain links TRBV2 with TRBJ1-2; 8 nucleotides agree with TRBD1. The CDR3 runs to 14 residues. Germline V gives CDR1 SNHLY, CDR2 FYNNEI. With V trimmed by 7 bases and J by 3 bases, 7 bases remained unmatched. The CDR3 here is CASNTDRAYYGYTF. CDR3 in DNA: TGTGCCAGCAACACGGACAGGGCCTACTATGGCTACACCTTC.

This clone appeared once. This chain links TRBV6-5 with TRBJ1-5; possible D gene TRBD1, 6 bases. V shed 4 bases and J shed 4 bases, with 14 bases lying between them. Germline lookup yields CDR1 MNHEY and CDR2 SVGAGI. The CDR3 runs to 15 residues. CDR3 coding DNA: TGTGCCAGCAGTTCGTCAGGGGCTGGGAATCAGCCCCAGCATTTT. Protein: CASSSSGAGNQPQHF.

To note about this clone: Within the sample, other DNA sequences also encode this same CDR3. J is TRBJ1-1 and V is TRBV5-1; maybe TRBD1 (5 bases). V lost 0 bases to trimming and J lost 1 base, with 10 bases between them. Germline V CDR1 and CDR2: SGHRS, YFSETQ. This CDR3 has 15 residues. The CDR3 DNA reads as TGCGCCAGCAGCTTGGCCGGGCAGGGGAACACTGAAGCTTTCTTT. It is translated as CASSLAGQGNTEAFF.

The chain has TRBV6-4 and TRBJ2-1; perhaps TRBD2 as D (6 bases). The V and J ends lost 3 bases and 15 bases respectively, with 6 bases between them. The CDR3 has 9 amino acids. Germline loops: CDR1 MRHNA, CDR2 SNTAGT. Here the CDR3 DNA reads TGTGCCAGCAGTGAGGGGGGGTTCTTC. Translated, it gives CASSEGGFF.

CDR3 loop: CASSFGRTRSYYGYTF. CDR3 in DNA: TGTGCCAGCAGCTTCGGTCGGACAAGATCTTACTATGGCTACACCTTC. The gene calls are TRBV7-8 and TRBJ1-2, with a weak D call TRBD1 (5 bases). Trimming shortened V by 3 bases and J by 3 bases, and 17 bases separated the two germline ends. The CDR3 runs to 16 residues. Germline V lookup: CDR1 SGHVS, CDR2 FQNEAQ.

The gene calls are TRBV6-5 and TRBJ2-5; 8 nucleotides line up with TRBD1. With V trimmed by 5 bases and J by 2 bases, 7 bases remained unmatched. CDR3 length: 15 amino acids. Germline CDR1 and CDR2: MNHEY and SVGAGI. The CDR3 sequence is CASSLGQGGQETQYF. In nucleotides, the CDR3 is TGTGCCAGCAGTCTTGGACAGGGTGGGCAAGAGACCCAGTACTTC.

This chain links TRBV4-1 with TRBJ2-7, with 8 bases identical to TRBD1. V was pared by 1 base and J by 3 bases, with 5 bases of the junction left unmatched. The CDR3 is made up of 15 amino acids. Germline CDR1 MGHRA, CDR2 YSYEKL. CDR3 bases: TGCGCCAGCAGCCAAGCGGGGACAGGTATCTACGAGCAGTACTTC. Its protein product is CASSQAGTGIYEQYF.

The rearrangement links TRBV4-3 to TRBJ2-6, with D perhaps TRBD1 (5 bases). CDR3 length: 17 residues. Between the trimmed V and J ends, which lost 1 base and 0 bases, there was a span of 10 bases. Germline V gives CDR1 LGHNA, CDR2 YSLEER. CDR3 protein: CASSQGGTFSGANVLTF. DNA for the CDR3: TGCGCCAGCAGCCAAGGGGGCACCTTCTCTGGGGCCAACGTCCTGACTTTC.

The chain uses TRBV19 and TRBJ1-1; the D gene is possibly TRBD1 (5 bases). Trimming removed 7 bases at V and 1 base at J, with 10 bases between. Germline loops: CDR1 LNHDA, CDR2 SQIVND (reference sequence). This CDR3 is 13 amino acids long. CDR3 residues: CASKWQGNTEAFF. CDR3 in DNA: TGTGCCAGTAAATGGCAGGGGAACACTGAAGCTTTCTTT.

This clone was counted only a few times. One end of the junction is discordant with germline, which a read error may explain. The rearrangement uses TRBV25-1 and TRBJ1-2, with unresolved D. Per the germline V gene, CDR1 is MGHDK and CDR2 is SYGVNS. The CDR3 length is 14 residues. CDR3 DNA: TGTGCCAGCAGTGAGTACAACGGACTCTCAACTCCCCTCTTC. Protein sequence: CASSEYNGLSTPLF.

The table lists this clone with a few counts. This chain uses TRBV6-1 with TRBJ1-2; 8 bases are shared with TRBD1. Germline V lookup: CDR1 MNHNS, CDR2 SASEGT. This CDR3 region has 17 residues. Losses at the gene ends were 0 bases for V and 8 bases for J; bases not matched to a gene: 14. This CDR3 is CASSEAWTGRSGSGYTF. The DNA of the CDR3 is TGTGCCAGCAGTGAAGCTTGGACAGGGCGGTCCGGCTCCGGCTACACCTTC.

The chain combines TRBV7-9 with TRBJ2-7; 9 positions agree with TRBD1. Trimming took 1 base from V and 1 from J; bases not matched to a gene: 5. Germline V gene lookup returns CDR1 SEHNR and CDR2 FQNEAQ (reference sequence). The CDR3 totals 16 residues. The CDR3 nucleotides are TGTGCCAGCAGCTTAGACAGGACAGGGGTTTCCTACGAGCAGTACTTC. Protein: CASSLDRTGVSYEQYF.